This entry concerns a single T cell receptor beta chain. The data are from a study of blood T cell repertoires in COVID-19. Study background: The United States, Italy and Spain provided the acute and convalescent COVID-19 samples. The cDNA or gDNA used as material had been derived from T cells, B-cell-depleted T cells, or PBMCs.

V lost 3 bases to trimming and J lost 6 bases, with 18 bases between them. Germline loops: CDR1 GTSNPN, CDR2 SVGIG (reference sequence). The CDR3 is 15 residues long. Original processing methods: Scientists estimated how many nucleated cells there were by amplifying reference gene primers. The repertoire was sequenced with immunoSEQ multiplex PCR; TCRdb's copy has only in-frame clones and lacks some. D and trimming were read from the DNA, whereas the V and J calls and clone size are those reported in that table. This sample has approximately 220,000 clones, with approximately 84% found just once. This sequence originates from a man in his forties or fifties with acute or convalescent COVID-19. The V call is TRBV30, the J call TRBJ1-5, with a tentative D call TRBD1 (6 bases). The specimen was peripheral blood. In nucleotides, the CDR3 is TGTGCCTGGAGCGGTACAGGGATTAGGGGTCAGCCCCAGCATTTT. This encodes CAWSGTGIRGQPQHF. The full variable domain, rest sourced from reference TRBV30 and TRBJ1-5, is SQTIHQWPATLVQPVGSPLSLECTVEGTSNPNLYWYRQAAGRGLQLLFYSVGIGQISSEVPQNLSASRPQDRQFILSSKKLLLSDSGFYLCAWSGTGIRGQPQHFGDGTRLSIL.